The 26 T cell receptor beta chains listed next were all sequenced from one sample in a study of cytomegalovirus exposure and HLA in healthy donors. Primers: 60 Vbeta forward and 13 Jbeta reverse. Sequencing used immunoSEQ multiplex PCR; TCRdb keeps in-frame clones, though not all of them. Of fewer than 200,000 clones listed, 65% to 85% were seen once; the top ten hold about 1.3%. Specimen: PBMCs. The source of these receptors is a man in his sixties in good health and CMV-seronegative.

This clone is a singleton in its sample. The CDR3 DNA reads as TGTGCCAGCAAGTCTGGGACTAGCGACCATGAGCAGTTCTTC. Protein sequence: CASKSGTSDHEQFF. The chain is built from TRBV6-1 and TRBJ2-1; TRBD2 matches at 10 bases. The CDR3 runs 14 residues. Losses at the gene ends were 7 bases for V and 8 bases for J; bases not matched to a gene: 8. The germline CDR1 and CDR2 sequences are MNHNS and SASEGT.

The V gene is TRBV7-8, the J gene TRBJ2-2; 11 positions match TRBD2. Germline CDR1 SGHVS, CDR2 FQNEAQ. The V gene end was trimmed by 1 base and the J gene end by 6 bases; junction bases not matched to a gene: 7. This CDR3 is built from 17 residues. CDR3 amino acids: CASSLVLLAGGAGELFF. CDR3 in DNA: TGTGCCAGCAGCTTAGTTTTGCTAGCGGGAGGAGCCGGGGAGCTGTTTTTT.

This chain links TRBV7-6 with TRBJ1-2; TRBD1 is a possible D gene (5 bases). Trimming pared 1 base from V and 1 base from J, leaving 10 bases between. The CDR3 has 15 residues. Germline V CDR1 and CDR2: SGHVS, FNYEAQ. The CDR3 sequence is CASSLGTGVNYGYTF. CDR3 bases: TGTGCCAGCAGCTTAGGTACAGGAGTTAACTATGGCTACACCTTC.

The rearrangement uses TRBV19 and TRBJ1-4; TRBD1 aligns across 7 bases. Trimming removed 7 bases from V and 6 bases from J; junction bases left unmatched: 5. This CDR3 region has 13 residues. Germline V gene sequence: CDR1 LNHDA, CDR2 SQIVND (reference sequence). The CDR3 coding sequence is TGTGCCAGTACAGGGACAGTGGATGAAAAACTGTTTTTT. It translates to CASTGTVDEKLFF. The full variable domain, completed using reference TRBV19 and TRBJ1-4, is DGGITQSPKYLFRKEGQNVTLSCEQNLNHDAMYWYRQDPGQGLRLIYYSQIVNDFQKGDIAEGYSVSREKKESFPLTVTSAQKNPTAFYLCASTGTVDEKLFFGSGTQLSVL.

The CDR3 here is CASSQTTGTYNEQFF. The CDR3 DNA reads as TGTGCCAGCAGTCAAACGACAGGAACTTACAATGAGCAGTTCTTC. This chain joins TRBV28 and TRBJ2-1; tentatively, D is TRBD1 (6 bases). The CDR3 totals 15 residues. Germline values: CDR1 MDHEN, CDR2 SYDVKM. Trimming removed 5 bases at V and 4 bases at J, with 15 bases between.

The gene calls are TRBV2 and TRBJ2-3, with TRBD2 as a possible D gene (7 bases). The CDR3 is 14 amino acids. Trimming stripped 11 bases from V and 3 bases from J, with 18 bases between. Germline-derived CDR1 and CDR2 are SNHLY and FYNNEI. For the CDR3, the DNA is TGTGCCCGAGATGGGGGGGGGCCGACAGATACGCAGTATTTT. Its protein is CARDGGGPTDTQYF. The full variable domain, in which reference TRBV2 and TRBJ2-3 provide the parts outside the CDR3, is EPEVTQTPSHQVTQMGQEVILRCVPISNHLYFYWYRQILGQKVEFLVSFYNNEISEKSEIFDDQFSVERPDGSNFTLKIRSTKLEDSAMYFCARDGGGPTDTQYFGPGTRLTVL.

This chain joins TRBV7-9 and TRBJ1-1; D might be TRBD1 (5 bases). The germline V gene has CDR1 SEHNR and CDR2 FQNEAQ (reference sequence). The CDR3 runs 12 residues. Trimming pared 5 bases from V and 9 bases from J, leaving 13 bases between. The CDR3: CASSLGGSKAFF. The CDR3 DNA reads TGTGCCAGCAGCCTGGGGGGAAGCAAAGCTTTCTTT. Supplemented by reference TRBV7-9 and TRBJ1-1, the full variable domain reads DTGVSQNPRHKITKRGQNVTFRCDPISEHNRLYWYRQTLGQGPEFLTYFQNEAQLEKSRLLSDRFSAERPKGSFSTLEIQRTEQGDSAMYLCASSLGGSKAFFGQGTRLTVV.

With regard to this clone: This sample includes further DNA sequences coding for the same CDR3. This chain uses TRBV5-1 with TRBJ2-7, with 11 bases lining up with TRBD1. Germline CDR1 and CDR2: SGHRS and YFSETQ. Germline trimming cut 3 bases from V and 3 bases from J; bases unmatched to any gene: 2. This CDR3 region has 14 residues. CDR3 sequence (DNA): TGCGCCAGCAGCTCCGGGACAGGGGGCTACGAGCAGTACTTC. Residues: CASSSGTGGYEQYF.

The CDR3 nucleotides read TGCGCCAGCAGTCAAATCACAGGACGGAAATGCAATCAGCCCCAGCATTTT. This codes for CASSQITGRKCNQPQHF. The chain couples TRBV23-1 to TRBJ1-5; maybe TRBD1 (5 bases). TRBV23-1 is an open reading frame whose function is uncertain. Trimming shortened V by 2 bases and J by 2 bases, and 16 bases separated the two germline ends. The CDR3 covers 17 residues.

This chain uses TRBV7-8 with TRBJ2-5; 13 bases map to TRBD2. CDR3 size: 15 residues. V lost 3 bases to trimming and J lost 7 bases; unmatched junction nucleotides: 5. The germline CDR1 and CDR2 sequences are SGHVS and FQNEAQ. The CDR3 region has the DNA TGTGCCAGCAGCTTCGTAACTAGCGGGGGGGGGACCCAGTACTTC. This encodes CASSFVTSGGGTQYF.

This chain connects TRBV27 to TRBJ2-7, with D possibly TRBD2 on 6 matching bases. CDR1 and CDR2 (germline): MNHEY, SMNVEV (reference sequence). This CDR3 spans 14 amino acids. Trimming cost V 2 bases and J 4 bases, with 12 bases left between them. CDR3: CASSLAGTPYEQYF. CDR3 coding DNA: TGTGCCAGCAGTTTAGCGGGAACCCCGTACGAGCAGTACTTC.

J is TRBJ1-2 and V is TRBV7-9; the match to TRBD1 covers 8 bases. The CDR3 covers 16 residues. Trimming at V came to 4 bases and at J to 8 bases, leaving 15 bases not matched to a gene. CDR1 is SEHNR, CDR2 FQNEAQ, per germline (reference sequence). This CDR3 is CASSSRTGWESWGYTF. In DNA, the CDR3 is TGTGCCAGCAGCTCACGGACAGGGTGGGAATCATGGGGCTACACCTTC.

This clone was counted between two and nine times. CDR3 loop: CASSLRSGRGYEQYF. The CDR3 nucleotides are TGTGCCAGCAGCTTACGTAGCGGGAGGGGGTACGAGCAGTACTTC. This chain connects TRBV7-8 to TRBJ2-7; the match to TRBD2 covers 11 bases. The junction had 4 bases not matched to a gene; V was cut back by 2 bases and J by 4 bases. Germline lookup yields CDR1 SGHVS and CDR2 FQNEAQ. This CDR3 contains 15 residues.

The rearrangement uses TRBV11-3 and TRBJ2-2; 10 positions agree with TRBD1. The CDR3 runs to 16 residues. The germline CDR1 and CDR2 sequences are SGHNT and YENEEA. V shed 7 bases, J shed 6 bases, and the junction held 11 bases outside the gene matches. CDR3 in DNA: TGTGCCAGCATCCCCGGGACAGGGGAATTTCCCGGGGAGCTGTTTTTT. Translated: CASIPGTGEFPGELFF.

The V call is TRBV21-1, the J call TRBJ1-1. TRBV21-1 is tagged as a pseudogene. The CDR3 loop spans 14 amino acids. Here the CDR3 DNA reads TGTGCCAGCAGCAAAGGCCCGGTGGACACTGAAGCTTTCTTT. It encodes CASSKGPVDTEAFF.

The genes are TRBV10-1 and TRBJ2-3; 11 positions match TRBD2. V gave up 0 bases and J gave up 2 bases; unmatched junction bases: 10. Germline V lookup: CDR1 WNHNN, CDR2 SYGVQD (reference sequence). This CDR3 has 19 residues. The CDR3 region is CASSESVSGRAWDTDTQYF. The CDR3 DNA sequence: TGCGCCAGCAGTGAGTCGGTTAGCGGGAGGGCTTGGGACACAGATACGCAGTATTTT.

This chain joins TRBV14 and TRBJ2-3; tentatively, D is TRBD2 (5 bases). This CDR3 comprises 14 residues. The germline V gene encodes CDR1 SGHDN and CDR2 FVKESK. V was shortened by 1 base and J by 6 bases, with 11 bases between the two germline ends. Here the CDR3 reads CASSQATSADTQYF. Here the CDR3 DNA reads TGTGCCAGCAGCCAAGCTACTAGTGCCGATACGCAGTATTTT. The complete variable domain, with remaining parts taken from reference TRBV14 and TRBJ2-3, reads EAGVTQFPSHSVIEKGQTVTLRCDPISGHDNLYWYRRVMGKEIKFLLHFVKESKQDESGMPNNRFLAERTGGTYSTLKVQPAELEDSGVYFCASSQATSADTQYFGPGTRLTVL.

The chain is built from TRBV7-9 and TRBJ2-1; D is possibly TRBD2 (6 bases). Germline CDR1 SEHNR, CDR2 FQNEAQ (reference sequence). V was shortened by 5 bases and J by 5 bases, with 16 bases between the two germline ends. The CDR3 spans 15 residues. The CDR3 sequence is CASSPEGLGDNEQFF. In nucleotides, the CDR3 is TGTGCCAGCAGCCCGGAGGGGCTCGGGGACAATGAGCAGTTCTTC.

The J gene is TRBJ1-4, the V gene TRBV18, with 8 positions matching TRBD1. The CDR3 loop spans 15 amino acids. Germline CDR1 is KGHSH and CDR2 is LQKENI. V was pared by 3 bases and J by 8 bases, with 8 bases of the junction left unmatched. CDR3 in DNA: TGTGCCAGCTCACCTCAGACAGGGGAGAGCGAAAAACTGTTTTTT. This sequence encodes CASSPQTGESEKLFF. Full variable domain (missing parts from reference TRBV18 and TRBJ1-4): NAGVMQNPRHLVRRRGQEARLRCSPMKGHSHVYWYRQLPEEGLKFMVYLQKENIIDESGMPKERFSAEFPKEGPSILRIQQVVRGDSAAYFCASSPQTGESEKLFFGSGTQLSVL.

This clone was recorded only once. CDR3 nucleotides: TGTGCCAGCTCACGGGGGACAGGACTATCCTACGAGCAGTACTTC. It codes for CASSRGTGLSYEQYF. The gene calls are TRBV18 and TRBJ2-7, with 8 bases identical to TRBD1. V gave up 4 bases and J gave up 1 base; unmatched junction bases: 6. Germline V gene sequence: CDR1 KGHSH, CDR2 LQKENI. The CDR3 runs to 15 residues.

This chain connects TRBV19 to TRBJ2-3; a possible D gene is TRBD2 (6 bases). The CDR3 length is 14 residues. Germline V CDR1 and CDR2: LNHDA, SQIVND (reference sequence). Trimming removed 5 bases at V and 7 bases at J, with 16 bases between. CDR3 bases: TGTGCCAGTAGTGAGGGGACTCCGCGACATACGCAGTATTTT. Translated: CASSEGTPRHTQYF.

The chain joins TRBV6-1 to TRBJ1-1; TRBD1 matches at 7 bases. Germline CDR1 is MNHNS and CDR2 is SASEGT. The V gene end was trimmed by 8 bases and the J gene end by 6 bases; junction bases not matched to a gene: 6. The CDR3 has 12 amino acids. CDR3 DNA: TGTGCCAGCTGTTTAGACAGGGCTGAAGCTTTCTTT. Its translation: CASCLDRAEAFF.

In this sample, this clone turned up a few times. The chain combines TRBV11-2 with TRBJ2-7, with D perhaps TRBD2 (5 bases). Looked up from germline, CDR1 is SGHAT and CDR2 is FQNNGV. Trimming took 1 base from V and 6 from J, leaving 10 bases between them. The CDR3 consists of 13 residues. The CDR3 region has the DNA TGTGCCAGCAGCTTAGTTAGGACTGGCGAGCAGTACTTC. It encodes CASSLVRTGEQYF.

The DNA of the CDR3 is TGTGCCAGCAGACCTAGAGAGGAGATCTACGAGCAGTACTTC. Protein: CASRPREEIYEQYF. V and J are TRBV11-2 and TRBJ2-7, with D unclear. V gave up 6 bases and J gave up 3 bases, with 15 bases separating them. This CDR3 has 14 residues. From germline, CDR1 is SGHAT and CDR2 FQNNGV.

This clone was observed a single time. This chain links TRBV4-3 with TRBJ1-4; D perhaps matches TRBD1 (5 bases). The CDR3 has 16 residues. Germline loops: CDR1 LGHNA, CDR2 YSLEER. Between the trimmed V and J ends, which lost 0 bases and 5 bases, there was a span of 13 bases. The CDR3: CASSQDVDSRNEKLFF. CDR3 nucleotide sequence: TGCGCCAGCAGCCAAGATGTCGACAGCCGAAATGAAAAACTGTTTTTT.

This chain joins TRBV27 and TRBJ2-2; no clear D. Per germline, CDR1 MNHEY and CDR2 SMNVEV (reference sequence). The V end was cut by 2 bases, the J end by 6 bases, with 4 bases between. This CDR3 spans 12 amino acids. The CDR3 region has the DNA TGTGCCAGCAGTTTACCTCCCGGGGAGCTGTTTTTT. Amino acid sequence: CASSLPPGELFF.